Listed below are T cell receptor beta chains from one sample, sequenced in a study of T-cell reconstitution after alpha-beta-depleted transplantation in children. TCRdb fed the PCR reads into MiXCR, producing one record per CDR3 protein. The sample lists 170,000 or so distinct CDR3 sequences; 6% to 7% were seen once. Sequencing was performed on PBMCs from the stem cell graft donor, taken from the stem cell graft. These receptors were collected from a human donor who donated a stem cell graft to a child with Wiskott-Aldrich syndrome. Each CDR3 is given with its conserved first and last residue. A D gene is named only where the DNA matches it firmly. The size field is filled for only some rows; it gives once, few, many or a size class.

size	V	D	J	DNA	CDR3
few	TRBV11-3	NA	TRBJ2-4	TGTGCCAGCAGCTCATACAGTGGGGACATTCAGTACTTC	CASSSYSGDIQYF
many	TRBV20-1	NA	TRBJ2-1	TGCAGTGCTAAGTCGGCTAGCGAAATTAATGAGCAGTTCTTC	CSAKSASEINEQFF
many	TRBV25-1	NA	TRBJ1-6	TGTGCCAGCAGTGGGACACTACCCAGCTCCTATAATTCACCCCTCCACTTT	CASSGTLPSSYNSPLHF
medium-sized	TRBV7-2	NA	TRBJ2-7	TGTGCCAGCAGCTTAATAGGGGCCTACGAGCAGTACTTC	CASSLIGAYEQYF
many	TRBV12-3/TRBV12-4	NA	TRBJ2-2	TGTGCCAGCACCGCGCCAGGGAGGGGGAATACCGGGGAGCTGTTTTTT	CASTAPGRGNTGELFF
many	TRBV5-1	NA	TRBJ2-3	TGCGCCAGCAGCTTCCCGGACCAGACAGATACGCAGTATTTT	CASSFPDQTDTQYF
NA	TRBV18	TRBD2	TRBJ2-7	TGTGCCAGCTCGCAAGGAGCGGGGGACTTGGAGCAGTACTTC	CASSQGAGDLEQYF
many	TRBV7-9	TRBD1	TRBJ1-1	TGTGCCAGCAGCCCGAGACAGGGGGGGAACACTGAAGCTTTCTTT	CASSPRQGGNTEAFF
few	TRBV18	NA	TRBJ2-3	TGTGCCAGCTCACCACCGGTCGACGTGGACACAGATACGCAGTATTTT	CASSPPVDVDTDTQYF
few	TRBV20-1	TRBD1	TRBJ2-7	TGCAGTAGCTTGGGACAGGGGTCCTACGAGCAGTACTTC	CSSLGQGSYEQYF
few	TRBV2	TRBD2	TRBJ2-1	TGTGCCCTCTTAAAAGGGGCGGGAGCCCACTACAATGAGCAGTTCTTC	CALLKGAGAHYNEQFF
many	TRBV4-1	NA	TRBJ1-1	TGCGCCAGCAGACCAACCAACAAGACCCGGGTAGACACTGAAGCTTTCTTT	CASRPTNKTRVDTEAFF
many	TRBV7-9	NA	TRBJ2-7	TGTGCCAGCAGCTTTAATAGGGGAGGCCAGTACTTC	CASSFNRGGQYF
NA	TRBV5-1	NA	TRBJ2-7	TGCGCCAGCAGCTTGCAGGTGCCCGAGGACGAGCAGTACTTC	CASSLQVPEDEQYF
few	TRBV25-1	NA	TRBJ2-1	TGTGCCAGCAGTGAAGGTACACCGGGGGGCTACCACTACAATGAGCAGTTCTTC	CASSEGTPGGYHYNEQFF
few	TRBV19	NA	TRBJ2-1	TGTGCCAGTAGTATGGGAGGTACCAAAGCCTACAATGAGCAGTTCTTC	CASSMGGTKAYNEQFF
many	TRBV15	NA	TRBJ2-3	TGTGCCACCAGCTTGCCTAGGGCGGATACGCAGTATTTT	CATSLPRADTQYF
many	TRBV18	TRBD2	TRBJ2-7	TGTGCCAGCTCGTCGGGACTAGAGGGGAGAGAGCAGTACTTC	CASSSGLEGREQYF
many	TRBV5-1	NA	TRBJ1-1	TGCGCCAGCAGCTTTGGTGCAGGCCCCATGAACACTGAAGCTTTCTTT	CASSFGAGPMNTEAFF
many	TRBV7-2	NA	TRBJ2-1	TGTGCCAGCAGCTTACAGTTTGAGCAGTTCTTC	CASSLQFEQFF
many	TRBV29-1	TRBD1	TRBJ1-1	TGCAGCGTGGGACCGGGACAGAGCCACATGAACACTGAAGCTTTCTTT	CSVGPGQSHMNTEAFF
many	TRBV18	TRBD1	TRBJ2-1	TGTGCCAGCTCACCTCAGACAGGGGGCATATATGAGCAGTTCTTC	CASSPQTGGIYEQFF
NA	TRBV20-1	TRBD1	TRBJ2-2	TGCAGTGCTAGAGATCCCCGGACAGGGGCACACACCGGGGAGCTGTTTTTT	CSARDPRTGAHTGELFF
many	TRBV6-5	TRBD1	TRBJ2-7	TGTGCCAGCAGTTACGGCAGGGGACAGGGTACCTTCGAGCAGTACTTC	CASSYGRGQGTFEQYF
many	TRBV6-5	NA	TRBJ1-2	TGTGCCAGCAGACCCGTGGCAGGCATCTTAGCTAACTATGGCTACACCTTC	CASRPVAGILANYGYTF
NA	TRBV4-3	TRBD1	TRBJ2-1	TGCGCCAGCAGCCAAGTTTGGGCAGGGGGTTCCTACAATGAGCAGTTCTTC	CASSQVWAGGSYNEQFF
many	TRBV7-2	NA	TRBJ1-5	TGTGCCAGCAGCTTAGGTCCCAATCAGCCCCAGCATTTT	CASSLGPNQPQHF
many	TRBV5-1	NA	TRBJ2-2	TGCGCCAGCAGCTTACAGACAGGGAACACCGGGGAGCTGTTTTTT	CASSLQTGNTGELFF
many	TRBV20-1	NA	TRBJ2-5	TGCAGTGCCCGCACTATCCAGGTGCCACAAGAGACCCAGTACTTC	CSARTIQVPQETQYF
NA	TRBV30	NA	TRBJ1-2	TGTGCCTGGACCGGGCCGGTTGCTAACTATGGCTACACCTTC	CAWTGPVANYGYTF
many	TRBV15	NA	TRBJ1-4	TGTGCCACCAGGTTGACAGGAGATAATGAAAAACTGTTTTTT	CATRLTGDNEKLFF
NA	TRBV7-6	NA	TRBJ2-2	TGTGCCAGCAGCTTAGCCCCCCCGGAAGCCGGGGAGCTGTTTTTT	CASSLAPPEAGELFF
NA	TRBV3-1	NA	TRBJ1-6	TGTGCCAGCAGCCCAGGAACGCTGAATTCACCCCTCCACTTT	CASSPGTLNSPLHF
many	TRBV7-2	NA	TRBJ2-3	TGTGCCAGCAGCCCCAAACTCGCCGCAGATACGCAGTATTTT	CASSPKLAADTQYF
many	TRBV12-3/TRBV12-4	NA	TRBJ1-2	TGTGCCAGCAGTCCTTGGGGGCCTGACCGGGGCGAATTCGGTGGCTACACCTTC	CASSPWGPDRGEFGGYTF
few	TRBV25-1	NA	TRBJ1-1	TGTGCCAGCAGTGAATGGGGCAGGGCTGAAGCTTTCTTT	CASSEWGRAEAFF
many	TRBV30	TRBD2	TRBJ2-7	TGTGCCTCAACACTAGCGGGAGGGCTACCCTACGAGCAGTACTTC	CASTLAGGLPYEQYF
NA	TRBV18	NA	TRBJ2-1	TGTGCCAGCTCACCAGAGGCCCACTCCTACAATGAGCAGTTCTTC	CASSPEAHSYNEQFF
many	TRBV12-3/TRBV12-4	TRBD2	TRBJ2-7	TGTGCCAGCAGTTTAAAGCGGGGTTCCTACGAGCAGTACTTC	CASSLKRGSYEQYF
NA	TRBV7-2	NA	TRBJ2-7	TGTGCCAGCAGCTTAGAGCACGGCCTGGGAGAGCAGTACTTC	CASSLEHGLGEQYF
NA	TRBV11-3	TRBD2	TRBJ2-7	TGTGCCAGCAGCTTCGGACTAGCGGGTTCCTACGAGCAGTACTTC	CASSFGLAGSYEQYF
many	TRBV12-3/TRBV12-4	NA	TRBJ1-1	TGTGCCAGCACCCGGAGTATTCGGACTGAAGCTTTCTTT	CASTRSIRTEAFF
many	TRBV20-1	NA	TRBJ1-2	TGCAGTGCTACTGACCCAGCTAACTATGGCTACACCTTC	CSATDPANYGYTF
many	TRBV6-5	NA	TRBJ2-5	TGTGCCAGCAGTTACGGGCTTAGGGGGGAGACCCAGTACTTC	CASSYGLRGETQYF
few	TRBV11-2	TRBD1	TRBJ1-1	TGTGCCAGCAGCGAGGGACAGTTCACTGAAGCTTTCTTT	CASSEGQFTEAFF
NA	TRBV11-3	NA	TRBJ2-2	TGTGCCAGCAGCTTAGATCCAGGGTACACCGGGGAGCTGTTTTTT	CASSLDPGYTGELFF
few	TRBV30	NA	TRBJ1-2	TGTGCCTGGAGGCAGACAGCTTCTAACTATGGCTACACCTTC	CAWRQTASNYGYTF
few	TRBV5-1	TRBD2	TRBJ2-3	TGCGCCAGCACTCAGGGAGCGGGGGGGAGGACAGATACGCAGTATTTT	CASTQGAGGRTDTQYF
many	TRBV5-1	NA	TRBJ2-3	TGCGCCAGCAGAACTAGCTCTAGCACAGATACGCAGTATTTT	CASRTSSSTDTQYF
many	TRBV29-1	TRBD1	TRBJ2-3	TGCAGCGTTGCCGGGGACAGGGGGCGATCAGATACGCAGTATTTT	CSVAGDRGRSDTQYF
many	TRBV28	NA	TRBJ2-1	TGTGCCAGCAGTTTAGGCGGGTCAGCCAATGAGCAGTTCTTC	CASSLGGSANEQFF
many	TRBV7-9	NA	TRBJ2-3	TGTGCCAGCAGCTCCTTTGATGAGGGTCCGACCGGAGATACGCAGTATTTT	CASSSFDEGPTGDTQYF